These T cell receptor beta chains were read from a single sample in a study of T cell responses to AZD1222 COVID-19 vaccine. Sequencing was performed with immunoSEQ multiplex PCR; in TCRdb, only in-frame clones are kept and a portion is missing. The data show 85,000 to 90,000 clones, 90% seen once. The starting material was peripheral blood, obtained on day 0 of AZD1222 vaccination. These receptor sequences come from an adult in good health. Each CDR3 is given with its conserved first and last residue. D genes are given only for firm matches. For some rows the clone size is stated as once, few or many, or as a class when expanded; others skip it.

-,TRBJ2-2,-,TRBV27,TGTGCCAGCAGTTTGGACGGCGGGGAGCTGTTTTTT,CASSLDGGELFF
-,TRBJ1-2,-,TRBV5-1,TGCGCCAGCAGCTTGTTTATGGACAGCTCCTATGGCTACACCTTC,CASSLFMDSSYGYTF
-,TRBJ1-4,-,TRBV4-2,TGTGCTAGCAGCCAAGATACGGGGTCAGTGCGGAGGTGGACTAATGAAAAACTGTTTTTT,CASSQDTGSVRRWTNEKLFF
-,TRBJ1-6,-,TRBV27,TGTGCCAGCAGTTTAACTTCGGCCGGCCGGGGTTCACCCCTCCACTTT,CASSLTSAGRGSPLHF
-,TRBJ1-3,-,TRBV11-2,TGTGCCAGCAGCTTCGGTCAGGGGTTCTATTTT,CASSFGQGFYF
-,TRBJ1-1,-,TRBV6-5,TGTGCCAGCAGGAGACACCTAGACACTGAAGCTTTCTTT,CASRRHLDTEAFF
-,TRBJ1-4,TRBD1,TRBV2,TGTGCCAGCAGTAGGGACAGCGGAAAACTGTTTTTT,CASSRDSGKLFF
-,TRBJ1-1,-,TRBV11-2,TGTGCCAGCAGCTTAGATTTAGGTCCAAAGGTTGGTGAAGCTTTCTTT,CASSLDLGPKVGEAFF
-,TRBJ2-1,TRBD2,TRBV5-8,TGTGCCAGCAGCTCTGGGAAAATAAGCGGGGGTTTAAACAATGAGCAGTTCTTC,CASSSGKISGGLNNEQFF
-,TRBJ1-5,TRBD1,TRBV15,TGTGCCACTACGGGACAGGGAAATAGCAATCAGCCCCAGCATTTT,CATTGQGNSNQPQHF
-,TRBJ1-4,TRBD1,TRBV7-9,TGTGCCAGCAGCACCCGACAGGGCGGATTGGATGAAAAACTGTTTTTT,CASSTRQGGLDEKLFF
-,TRBJ2-3,TRBD2,TRBV6-4,TGTGCCAGCAGTGAGGCGATCAGCGGGGCAGATACGCAGTATTTT,CASSEAISGADTQYF
-,TRBJ2-7,-,TRBV28,TGTGCCAGCAGTTTAAAGGCGTCCCTCTACGAGCAGTACTTC,CASSLKASLYEQYF
-,TRBJ1-4,-,TRBV30,TGTGCCTGGAGTGTGGGAGGGTTCGAGGAAAAACTGTTTTTT,CAWSVGGFEEKLFF
-,TRBJ1-6,-,TRBV5-1,TGCGCCAGCAGCTTGTCAACTCTATCGGGTTCACCCCTCCACTTT,CASSLSTLSGSPLHF
-,TRBJ2-3,TRBD1,TRBV3-1/TRBV3-2,TGTGCCAGCAGCCAAGTCGCGGACAGGGCTCTAGCTACGCAGTATTTT,CASSQVADRALATQYF
-,TRBJ2-1,TRBD1,TRBV7-9,TGTGCCAGCAGCTTACCCGGGACAGGGAAGGCCAATGAGCAGTTCTTC,CASSLPGTGKANEQFF
-,TRBJ1-6,-,TRBV27,TGTGCCAGCAGCTCAGAAGGGGCTGGTAATTCACCCCTCCACTTT,CASSSEGAGNSPLHF
-,TRBJ2-5,TRBD1,TRBV2,TGTGCCAGCACGGGACAGGGGGCGGGGGAGACCCAGTACTTC,CASTGQGAGETQYF
once,TRBJ2-3,-,TRBV5-1,TGCGCCAGCAGCTTGGAATCGCAAACCCGCACAGATACGCAGTATTTT,CASSLESQTRTDTQYF
once,TRBJ1-4,-,TRBV18,TGTGCCAGCTCACCATCGGCTAATGAAAAACTGTTTTTT,CASSPSANEKLFF
-,TRBJ2-5,TRBD1,TRBV7-6,TGTGCCAGCAGCTTCACCGGGACAGGGAAGTCAGAGACCCAGTACTTC,CASSFTGTGKSETQYF
-,TRBJ1-5,-,TRBV6-5,TGTGCCAGCAACCGAGATCCCGGTAGCAATCAGCCCCAGCATTTT,CASNRDPGSNQPQHF
-,TRBJ1-3,-,TRBV18,TGTGCCAGCAACAGGTTGGAGGCTGGAAACACCATATATTTT,CASNRLEAGNTIYF
-,TRBJ2-5,-,TRBV28,TGTGCCAGCAGTTCGAACCAAGAGACCCAGTACTTC,CASSSNQETQYF
-,TRBJ1-3,-,TRBV15,TGTGCCACCAGCAGAGGAAGACGCGAAGGAAACACCATATATTTT,CATSRGRREGNTIYF
-,TRBJ1-1,-,TRBV15,TGTGCCACCAGCAGCAGAAACAGGAACACTGAAGCTTTCTTT,CATSSRNRNTEAFF
-,TRBJ2-3,TRBD2,TRBV30,TGTGCCTGGAGTGTACGGTCTAGCGGGAGCACAGATACGCAGTATTTT,CAWSVRSSGSTDTQYF
-,TRBJ2-5,-,TRBV3-1/TRBV3-2,TGTGCCAGCAGCGTACGGGCCGCCCAAGAGACCCAGTACTTC,CASSVRAAQETQYF
-,TRBJ1-1,-,TRBV28,TGTGCCAGCAGTTTAGGTCGGGCAACGAACACTGAAGCTTTCTTT,CASSLGRATNTEAFF
-,TRBJ2-3,-,TRBV7-3,TGTGCCAGCAGCTTAACGGGAGTCGGAGGGGGTAGCACAGATACGCAGTATTTT,CASSLTGVGGGSTDTQYF
-,TRBJ2-7,TRBD2,TRBV25-1,TGTGCCAGCAGTGAATATCAGAGCGGGAGAGCCTACGAGCAGTACTTC,CASSEYQSGRAYEQYF
-,TRBJ2-1,-,TRBV20-1,TGCAGTGAGGTCGTGAGTACTGAGCAGTTCTTC,CSEVVSTEQFF
-,TRBJ1-6,TRBD1,TRBV19,TGTGCCAGTAGTAGCGGGACAGGGGGTAATTCACCCCTCCACTTT,CASSSGTGGNSPLHF
-,TRBJ2-3,TRBD2,TRBV11-2,TGTGCCAGCAGCAAGACTAGCGGGAGTTCATATACGCAGTATTTT,CASSKTSGSSYTQYF
once,TRBJ2-5,-,TRBV9,TGTGCCAGCAGCGCCACCAGCGGAGAGACCCAGTACTTC,CASSATSGETQYF
-,TRBJ2-7,-,TRBV3-1/TRBV3-2,TGTGCCAGCAGCCAAGAGGCAGGGGCCCTGAACGAGCAGTACTTC,CASSQEAGALNEQYF
-,TRBJ2-4,-,TRBV3-1/TRBV3-2,TGTGCCAGCAGCGCGCGTCAGAGAAACATTCAGTACTTC,CASSARQRNIQYF
-,TRBJ1-2,-,TRBV5-1,TGCGCCAGCAGCTTAGCTGGCAGGGCTGACTATGGCTACACCTTC,CASSLAGRADYGYTF
-,TRBJ2-5,-,TRBV29-1,TGCAGCGTTGGGCAGGGTAAAGAGACCCAGTACTTC,CSVGQGKETQYF
few,TRBJ2-1,TRBD2,TRBV7-8,TGTGCCAGCAGCTTAGTGTCTAGCGGGGGGTCTGGTGAGCAGTTCTTC,CASSLVSSGGSGEQFF
-,TRBJ2-7,TRBD2,TRBV7-8,TGTGCCAGCAGCTTAAATCAGCTAGCGGGATGGCAGTACTTC,CASSLNQLAGWQYF
once,TRBJ1-5,-,TRBV7-9,TGTGCCAGCAGCTTAGGAGCCCCGGGCCCGGAGCCCCAGCATTTT,CASSLGAPGPEPQHF
-,TRBJ1-1,-,TRBV6-5,TGTGCCAGCAGTTACTCAGGGGTCACTGAAGCTTTCTTT,CASSYSGVTEAFF
few,TRBJ1-6,-,TRBV5-1,TGCGCCAGCAGCCCCGGGGTGCCCTATAATTCACCCCTCCACTTT,CASSPGVPYNSPLHF
-,TRBJ1-5,TRBD1,TRBV19,TGTGCCACCAGCCCGGGACAGGCGTTCAATCAGCCCCAGCATTTT,CATSPGQAFNQPQHF
few,TRBJ2-7,-,TRBV5-1,TGCGCCAGCAGCGCCGACATCGGTAGCTCCTACGAGCAGTACTTC,CASSADIGSSYEQYF
-,TRBJ1-2,-,TRBV5-5,TGTGCCAGCAGCCTTACAAGACAGACAGCTAACTATGGCTACACCTTC,CASSLTRQTANYGYTF
once,TRBJ2-7,-,TRBV9,TGTGCCAGCAGCGTAGTGGGTCAGATGGACGAGCAGTACTTC,CASSVVGQMDEQYF
-,TRBJ1-1,TRBD1,TRBV7-3,TGTGCCAGCAGCTTAATAGGGGGACAGGGGAATACTGAAGCTTTCTTT,CASSLIGGQGNTEAFF
-,TRBJ2-7,-,TRBV19,TGTGCCAGTAGTATCACAGCTAGCGCATCCTACGAGCAGTACTTC,CASSITASASYEQYF
-,TRBJ1-4,-,TRBV7-6,TGTGCCAGCAGCTCCCGGGACGGGGGGAATGAAAAACTGTTTTTT,CASSSRDGGNEKLFF
-,TRBJ1-2,TRBD1,TRBV6-5,TGTGCCAGCGGTCGGCCGACAGGGGAGGGTGGCTACACCTTC,CASGRPTGEGGYTF
-,TRBJ2-1,TRBD1,TRBV5-1,TGCGCCAGCAGCTCGATAACCGGGACAGCACCCTACAATGAGCAGTTCTTC,CASSSITGTAPYNEQFF
-,TRBJ2-5,TRBD1,TRBV27,TGTGCCAGCAGTTCACCCGGGACAGGGTTCGAGACCCAGTACTTC,CASSSPGTGFETQYF
-,TRBJ2-7,-,TRBV6-5,TGTGCCAGCAGTACCGCGGACGTCAGCTACGAGCAGTACTTC,CASSTADVSYEQYF
-,TRBJ1-1,TRBD1,TRBV5-1,TGCGCCAGCAGCGTACATGGGACAGACAGCACTGAAGCTTTCTTT,CASSVHGTDSTEAFF
-,TRBJ2-1,TRBD2,TRBV4-2,TGTGCCAGCAGCCAGGGGACTAGCGGGAGCAATGAGCAGTTCTTC,CASSQGTSGSNEQFF
-,TRBJ1-1,-,TRBV28,TGTGCCAGCAGTCCTAGTGAGGTAAACACTGAAGCTTTCTTT,CASSPSEVNTEAFF